A single TCR beta chain is shown here with its context. This sample is part of a study of T cell changes during pregnancy in multiple sclerosis. Profiled with immunoSEQ multiplex PCR; TCRdb holds only in-frame clones, not every one. Of roughly 84,000 clones listed, around 93% were seen once; the top ten hold around 1.4%. V shed 0 bases, J shed 7 bases, and the junction held 13 bases outside the gene matches. CDR3 length equals 18 residues. CDR1 is LNHDA and CDR2 is SQIVND in the germline V gene (reference sequence). V usage is TRBV19 and J usage is TRBJ2-1; 9 bases are shared with TRBD2. This receptor was taken from a female donor in good health, enrolled as a control in a pregnancy study. The material sequenced was peripheral blood, taken in the third trimester of pregnancy. The CDR3 coding sequence is TGTGCCAGTAGTATAGATGCCCTGGCTAGCGGGATGTGGAATGAGCAGTTCTTC. Protein: CASSIDALASGMWNEQFF.